Here is one T cell receptor beta chain with its context. What it binds is unknown. These data belong to a study of post-analysis software for immune sequencing data. Study context: Included among the disease courses, which were recorded for the cohort, were relapsing-remitting, secondary progressive and progressive-relapsing multiple sclerosis. Study-wide results and caveats: Controls had lower frequencies than patients of five TRBV segments, which included TRBV5-6, TRBV5-1 and TRBV20-1. Strong co-clustering by F measure was evident for samples that had been prepared in the same batch. When compared against controls, multiple sclerosis patients showed significantly lower normalized Chao1 diversity.

Unique molecular identifiers had been added to the TCR beta cDNA libraries. In TCRdb, the PCR reads were re-called with MiXCR into one record per CDR3 protein. This sample has about 540,000 distinct CDR3 sequences, with approximately 31% found just once. V was pared by 0 bases and J by 5 bases, with 16 bases between. The V gene's germline CDR1 is LNHNV and CDR2 YYDKDF (reference sequence). The CDR3 totals 16 residues. What was sequenced was blood. The chain uses TRBV15 and TRBJ1-1; D gene uncertain. The sequence came from a girl under 18 with multiple sclerosis. In DNA form, the CDR3 reads TGTGCCACCAGCAGAGATCCCGCAGGCGGAGGTACTGAAGCTTTCTTT. Amino acid sequence: CATSRDPAGGGTEAFF.